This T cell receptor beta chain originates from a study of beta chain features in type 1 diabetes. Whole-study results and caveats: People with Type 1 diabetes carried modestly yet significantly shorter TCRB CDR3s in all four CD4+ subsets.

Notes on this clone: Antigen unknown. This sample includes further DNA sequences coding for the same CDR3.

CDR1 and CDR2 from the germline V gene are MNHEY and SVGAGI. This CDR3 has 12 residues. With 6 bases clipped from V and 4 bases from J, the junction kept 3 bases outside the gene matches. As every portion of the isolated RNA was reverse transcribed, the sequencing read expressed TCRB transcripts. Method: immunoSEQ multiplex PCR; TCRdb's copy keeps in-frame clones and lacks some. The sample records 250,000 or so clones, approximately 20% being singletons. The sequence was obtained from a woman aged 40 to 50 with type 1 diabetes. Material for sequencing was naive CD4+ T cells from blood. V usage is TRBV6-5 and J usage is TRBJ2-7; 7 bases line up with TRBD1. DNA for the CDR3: TGTGCCAGCAGCCGGGACAGTTACGAGCAGTACTTC. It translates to CASSRDSYEQYF.